A selection of T cell receptor beta chains follows, all from one sample in a study of T cell changes during pregnancy in multiple sclerosis. Some clones are missing from TCRdb's copy, which holds only in-frame ones; the method was immunoSEQ multiplex PCR. The repertoire has about 79,000 clones, roughly 95% of them found once; the top ten carry 0.75%. Sample: peripheral blood, taken in the second trimester of pregnancy. These TCRs come from a female donor in good health, enrolled as a control in a pregnancy study. CDR3s include the opening cysteine and the closing phenylalanine or tryptophan. The order of the fields is clone size, J gene, D gene, V gene, CDR3 length, CDR3 protein, CDR3 DNA. The D gene is left open where the match is weak. Clone size is stated in some rows and not others, as once, few, many or a class when expanded.

-,TRBJ1-5,-,TRBV2,15,CASSDTDSYNQPQHF,TGTGCCAGCAGTGATACGGACAGTTACAATCAGCCCCAGCATTTT
-,TRBJ2-7,TRBD1,TRBV6-6,15,CASSYSPGQGYEQYF,TGTGCCAGCAGTTATTCTCCGGGACAGGGTTACGAGCAGTACTTC
-,TRBJ1-5,TRBD1,TRBV4-1,16,CASSEQGAFNNQPQHF,TGCGCCAGCAGCGAACAGGGGGCGTTTAACAATCAGCCCCAGCATTTT
-,TRBJ2-3,-,TRBV5-1,18,CASSLAERAGLSTDTQYF,TGCGCCAGCAGCTTGGCCGAGCGAGCGGGCCTGAGCACAGATACGCAGTATTTT
-,TRBJ1-4,-,TRBV5-8,14,CASSSGLGGEKLFF,TGTGCCAGCAGCTCTGGACTTGGAGGGGAAAAACTGTTTTTT
-,TRBJ2-1,TRBD2,TRBV7-2,15,CASSSGLAGGSEQFF,TGTGCCAGCAGCTCCGGACTAGCGGGGGGAAGTGAGCAGTTCTTC
-,TRBJ2-3,TRBD2,TRBV7-9,14,CASSRTSEVDTQYF,TGTGCCAGCAGCCGGACTAGCGAGGTGGATACGCAGTATTTT
-,TRBJ2-1,TRBD2,TRBV6-6,14,CASSYSGLAHEQFF,TGTGCCAGCAGTTACTCGGGACTAGCGCATGAGCAGTTCTTC
-,TRBJ2-2,-,TRBV6-4,14,CASRGGAGTGELFF,TGTGCCAGCAGGGGGGGGGCAGGCACCGGGGAGCTGTTTTTT
-,TRBJ1-6,-,TRBV19,15,CASSSQGLGNSPLHF,TGTGCCAGTAGCTCTCAGGGGTTGGGTAATTCACCCCTCCACTTT
once,TRBJ2-7,-,TRBV7-2,16,CASCPGLPGGSYEQYF,TGTGCCAGCTGCCCGGGACTTCCCGGTGGGTCCTACGAGCAGTACTTC
-,TRBJ1-6,-,TRBV19,15,CASSTNPPGGSPLHF,TGTGCCAGTAGTACAAACCCTCCGGGGGGTTCACCCCTCCACTTT
-,TRBJ1-3,-,TRBV2,13,CASALTGTNTIYF,TGTGCCAGTGCATTGACAGGCACTAACACCATATATTTT
-,TRBJ2-4,-,TRBV19,14,CASSMGRGMNIQYF,TGTGCCAGTAGTATGGGTCGGGGGATGAACATTCAGTACTTC
-,TRBJ2-3,-,TRBV4-3,17,CASSQETGTTRGDTQYF,TGCGCCAGCAGCCAGGAAACCGGGACAACTCGGGGAGATACGCAGTATTTT
-,TRBJ1-6,-,TRBV30,14,CAWSTGGPNSPLHF,TGTGCCTGGAGTACGGGGGGCCCCAATTCACCCCTCCACTTT
-,TRBJ1-2,-,TRBV9,13,CASSVEQGNGYTF,TGTGCCAGCAGCGTAGAACAGGGAAATGGCTACACCTTC
-,TRBJ1-2,-,TRBV4-3,17,CASSQDQGDVGAYGYTF,TGCGCCAGCAGCCAAGATCAAGGGGATGTGGGGGCTTATGGCTACACCTTC
-,TRBJ1-5,TRBD1,TRBV9,14,CASSSGQDSQPQHF,TGTGCCAGCAGCTCAGGACAGGACTCTCAGCCCCAGCATTTT
-,TRBJ2-3,TRBD1,TRBV19,16,CASSIGQVLRTDTQYF,TGTGCCAGTAGCATCGGACAGGTCCTGCGCACAGATACGCAGTATTTT
-,TRBJ2-1,TRBD2,TRBV6-5,16,CASSSRTSGGYNEQFF,TGTGCCAGCAGTTCACGGACTAGCGGGGGGTACAATGAGCAGTTCTTC
-,TRBJ2-1,TRBD2,TRBV5-1,16,CASSPERGATNNEQFF,TGCGCCAGCAGCCCCGAGCGGGGTGCCACTAACAATGAGCAGTTCTTC
-,TRBJ1-4,-,TRBV5-4,16,CASSLEGLRTNEKLFF,TGTGCCAGCAGCTTGGAGGGGCTCAGGACTAATGAAAAACTGTTTTTT
-,TRBJ2-3,-,TRBV25-1,16,CASSEFGPSGTDTQYF,TGTGCCAGCAGTGAATTTGGTCCTTCGGGCACAGATACGCAGTATTTT
-,TRBJ1-4,-,TRBV30,12,CAWSGGREKLFF,TGTGCCTGGAGCGGGGGGCGAGAAAAACTGTTTTTT
-,TRBJ2-7,-,TRBV9,14,CASSDMAGPSEQYF,TGTGCCAGCAGTGACATGGCGGGTCCCAGCGAGCAGTACTTC
-,TRBJ2-3,-,TRBV5-1,15,CASSSPDSYTDTQYF,TGCGCCAGCAGCTCACCGGACTCCTACACAGATACGCAGTATTTT
-,TRBJ2-3,TRBD2,TRBV7-9,16,CASSLPAGASTDTQYF,TGTGCCAGCAGCTTACCAGCGGGGGCCAGCACAGATACGCAGTATTTT
-,TRBJ1-2,-,TRBV10-3,15,CAISEGGATNYGYTF,TGTGCCATCAGTGAGGGGGGCGCCACTAACTATGGCTACACCTTC